This T cell receptor (beta chain) was recorded in a study of shared clonotypes between healthy human individuals. With respect to this clone: Its matching antigen is unknown.

Naive CD8 cells were CD45RO-negative, positively selected for CCR7, excluding terminally differentiated effector memory CD45RA+ cells. Trimming cost V 4 bases and J 7 bases, with 17 bases left between them. The V gene's germline CDR1 is LNHNV and CDR2 YYDKDF (reference sequence). The CDR3 sequence is 14 residues long. Only in-frame clones appear in the TCRdb table, and some are missing; sequencing was by immunoSEQ multiplex PCR. The table records about 2,100,000 clones, about 92% of them present only once. Study results and limitations: Specimens sampled were limited to blood, with tissue repertoires likely differing. Around 5% was the fraction of naive CD4 clonotypes found shared across a few donors.

The rearrangement uses TRBV15 and TRBJ2-7, with D possibly TRBD1 on 5 matching bases. Sequencing was carried out using naive CD8+ T cells from PBMCs. The TCR originated in a man aged 18 to 29 in good health. Some clones in this sample may be carry-over from other donors' samples. The CDR3 region is CATSMGPGSREQYF. CDR3 in DNA: TGTGCCACCAGCATGGGTCCAGGGTCGCGGGAGCAGTACTTC.